This TCR beta chain was recovered during a study of blood T cell repertoires in COVID-19. Turning to the study itself: T cells, B-cell-depleted T cells, or PBMCs supplied cDNA or gDNA.

The CDR3 sequence is 18 residues long. Germline V lookup: CDR1 LGHNA, CDR2 YNFKEQ. J was trimmed by 5 bases and V by 0 bases; bases with no gene match: 10. Original analysis: Estimation of nucleated cell counts was performed using reference gene primer amplification. Generated by immunoSEQ multiplex PCR, the TCRdb table keeps only in-frame clones and is missing some. V and J calls and clone size are copied from that table; D and trimming were computed from the DNA. The repertoire holds 200,000 to 250,000 clones, with about 83% as singletons. The sample was PBMCs or T cells enriched from blood (not recorded which). The sequence was collected from a woman aged 50 to 65 who had recovered from COVID-19. V is TRBV4-2 and J is TRBJ2-3; 11 bases are shared with TRBD2. In DNA form, the CDR3 reads TGTGCCAGCAGCCAAGATTTAACTAGCGGGAGTAGGGTAGATACGCAGTATTTT. Translated: CASSQDLTSGSRVDTQYF.